A selection of T cell receptor beta chains follows, all from one sample in a study of persistence of HIV-infected CD4 T cells. Only in-frame clones appear in the TCRdb table, and some are missing; sequencing was by immunoSEQ multiplex PCR. This table holds about 13,000 clones, about 60% found once. These receptors' antigens are unknown. Sample: CD4+ T cells sorted from PBMCs after approximately 19-hour stimulation, taken from a patient who received antiretroviral therapy. Receptors were obtained from an adult man with HIV who was CMV-seropositive. Both conserved end residues are part of each CDR3. Each record gives: J gene, D gene, clone size, V gene, CDR3 DNA, CDR3 protein. A D gene is named only where the DNA matches it firmly. Expanded clones get a size class; other rows say once, few or many, or leave the size out.

TRBJ2-1 TRBD2 - TRBV11-3 TGTGCCAGCAGCGCCACTAGCGGGGGGAATGAGCAGTTCTTC CASSATSGGNEQFF
TRBJ1-5 - few TRBV2 TGTGCCAGCAGAGGGACGGTCAGCAATCAGCCCCAGCATTTT CASRGTVSNQPQHF
TRBJ2-1 TRBD2 - TRBV9 TGTGCCAGCAGCTGGGACTACTACAATGAGCAGTTCTTC CASSWDYYNEQFF
TRBJ1-4 - - TRBV19 TGTGCCAGTAGTAAAATAACAGGGACTAATGAAAAACTGTTTTTT CASSKITGTNEKLFF
TRBJ2-1 TRBD2 - TRBV5-1 TGCGCCAGCAGCACCGGACTAGCGGGGGGAACTAATGAGCAGTTCTTC CASSTGLAGGTNEQFF
TRBJ2-1 - - TRBV11-1 TGTGCCAGCAGCTTTGGACCCCGCAGCTCCTACAATGAGCAGTTCTTC CASSFGPRSSYNEQFF
TRBJ2-7 TRBD1 - TRBV19 TGTGCCAGTAGTATAGGTGGGACAGGGAGCGGCGAGCAGTACTTC CASSIGGTGSGEQYF
TRBJ2-5 TRBD1 - TRBV18 TGTGCCAGCTTCGTTGACAGGGCGGCAGAGACCCAGTACTTC CASFVDRAAETQYF
TRBJ2-1 - once TRBV6-5 TGTGCCAGCGTCGCTCCGGGGGGACAGGCCCATGAGCAGTTCTTC CASVAPGGQAHEQFF
TRBJ1-5 - - TRBV29-1 TGCAGCGTTAGAGCCGGGACGGGAAATCAGCCCCAGCATTTT CSVRAGTGNQPQHF
TRBJ1-1 TRBD1 - TRBV4-2 TGTGCCAGCAGCCCCGACAGGGTGGCCGGGGTGGCTGAAGCTTTCTTT CASSPDRVAGVAEAFF
TRBJ1-1 - - TRBV7-2 TGTGCCAGCAGCTTCAGGAGGGAGAACACTGAAGCTTTCTTT CASSFRRENTEAFF
TRBJ2-5 - - TRBV3-1/TRBV3-2 TGTGCCAGCAGCCAAAGCAGACTACGAATTGGCGTACAGTACTTC CASSQSRLRIGVQYF
TRBJ2-7 - - TRBV23-1 TGCGCCAGCGGGCGCGTGAACTACGAGCAGTACTTC CASGRVNYEQYF
TRBJ1-1 - - TRBV7-8 TGTGCCAGCAGCTTAGCAGGGGTCGACACTGAAGCTTTCTTT CASSLAGVDTEAFF
TRBJ1-1 - - TRBV18 TGTGCCAGCTCACCCAGGGAGAACACTGAAGCTTTCTTT CASSPRENTEAFF
TRBJ1-5 - - TRBV7-2 TGTGCCAGCAGCTCAAATACAGGGTTGGGTCAGCCCCAGCATTTT CASSSNTGLGQPQHF
TRBJ1-1 - - TRBV7-9 TGTGCCAGCAGTCCCCGGGACACTTCCCGTACTGAAGCTTTCTTT CASSPRDTSRTEAFF
TRBJ2-3 - medium-sized TRBV5-1 TGCGCCAGCGAATGGGGGTCAAGCACAGATACGCAGTATTTT CASEWGSSTDTQYF
TRBJ2-3 TRBD1 - TRBV14 TGTGCCAGCAGCCTGCGAGAAACAGGGGGGAGGTGGACAGATACGCAGTATTTT CASSLRETGGRWTDTQYF
TRBJ1-1 - - TRBV6-5 TGTGCCAGCAGTTACCAATCAGGGAACACTGAAGCTTTCTTT CASSYQSGNTEAFF
TRBJ1-1 - - TRBV29-1 TGCAGCGTTGGGCGCAGGGGGAACACTGAAGCTTTCTTT CSVGRRGNTEAFF
TRBJ2-5 - - TRBV7-2 TGTGCCAGCAGCTTTGAGGCGGGCCCTCAGAAGACCCAGTACTTC CASSFEAGPQKTQYF
TRBJ1-3 - few TRBV10-3 TGTGCCATCAGACAGAGCTCTGGAAACACCATATATTTT CAIRQSSGNTIYF
TRBJ1-4 - few TRBV6-1 TGTGCCAGCAGTGAAGGGTTTGGGACACCCGGACTAGGAAAACTGTTTTTT CASSEGFGTPGLGKLFF
TRBJ2-5 - - TRBV5-1 TGCGCCAGCAGCCCCGGTAGGCTAGAGACCCAGTACTTC CASSPGRLETQYF